This TCR beta chain was obtained from a study of cytomegalovirus exposure and HLA in healthy donors. This clone has just one count. Germline values: CDR1 SGHAT, CDR2 FQNNGV. Deletions cut 1 base from V and 0 bases from J, with 11 bases between. The length of the CDR3 is 16 residues. TCRdb keeps only in-frame clones here, not all; method: immunoSEQ multiplex PCR. Of some 150,000 clones in the sample, around 88% were seen once. This chain connects TRBV11-2 to TRBJ2-3; D may be TRBD1 (5 bases). Sequencing was carried out using PBMCs. The TCR was taken from a woman younger than 30 in good health and CMV-seropositive. This CDR3 reads CASSLVPGISTDTQYF. The CDR3 DNA follows: TGTGCCAGCAGCTTAGTCCCAGGGATAAGCACAGATACGCAGTATTTT. The whole variable domain, remainder taken from reference TRBV11-2 and TRBJ2-3, is EAGVAQSPRYKIIEKRQSVAFWCNPISGHATLYWYQQILGQGPKLLIQFQNNGVVDDSQLPKDRFSAERLKGVDSTLKIQPAKLEDSAVYLCASSLVPGISTDTQYFGPGTRLTVL.